Listed here are 27 T cell receptor beta chains from one sample, sequenced in a study of blood T cell repertoires in COVID-19. Data came from immunoSEQ multiplex PCR; TCRdb stores just in-frame clones and leaves some out. The table includes some 180,000 clones, about 90% detected once. Material: peripheral blood. The receptors originated from a man aged 65 to 85 with active or convalescent COVID-19.

This clone occurred many times. The rearrangement uses TRBV6-5 and TRBJ2-1; 9 bases map to TRBD1. Losses at the gene ends were 6 bases for V and 8 bases for J; bases not matched to a gene: 5. The V gene's germline CDR1 is MNHEY and CDR2 SVGAGI. This CDR3 is built from 13 residues. CDR3 bases: TGTGCCAGCAGACCACAGGGGGCAGATGAGCAGTTCTTC. It is translated as CASRPQGADEQFF.

The V gene is TRBV7-3, the J gene TRBJ2-1; 7 nucleotides line up with TRBD1. V was pared by 5 bases and J by 3 bases, with 7 bases of the junction left unmatched. The CDR3 runs 15 residues. Germline lookup yields CDR1 SGHTA and CDR2 FQGTGA. This chain's CDR3 is CASSPTGPIYNEQFF. CDR3 sequence (DNA): TGTGCCAGCAGCCCGACAGGGCCCATCTACAATGAGCAGTTCTTC.

The chain recombines TRBV5-4 with TRBJ2-1, with D perhaps TRBD2 (6 bases). The ends were cut back, 3 bases at V and 0 bases at J, with 10 bases in the middle. The CDR3 has 15 amino acids. In germline, CDR1 is SGHNT, CDR2 YYREEE (reference sequence). The CDR3 sequence: CASSSRESSYNEQFF. Written as DNA, the CDR3 is TGTGCCAGCAGCTCACGGGAGAGCTCCTACAATGAGCAGTTCTTC.

This chain connects TRBV29-1 to TRBJ2-7; the D gene is possibly TRBD2 (6 bases). In germline, CDR1 is SQVTM, CDR2 ANQGSEA. The V and J ends lost 6 bases and 7 bases respectively, with 22 bases between them. The CDR3 consists of 14 residues. CDR3 nucleotides: TGCAGCGTCCCTGGGACTTCCGTTAGGGGTGAGCAGTACTTC. It translates to CSVPGTSVRGEQYF.

The genes are TRBV28 and TRBJ1-2; 9 positions agree with TRBD1. The CDR3 sequence is 15 residues long. The V gene's germline CDR1 is MDHEN and CDR2 SYDVKM. V lost 6 bases, J lost 6 bases, and 11 bases stayed unmatched. CDR3 sequence: CASRTGDRGLDGYTF. CDR3 DNA sequence: TGTGCCAGCAGAACGGGCGACAGGGGGTTGGATGGCTACACCTTC.

The V gene is TRBV18, the J gene TRBJ2-7, with a tentative D call TRBD2 (7 bases). Trimming shortened V by 4 bases and J by 4 bases, and 17 bases separated the two germline ends. The germline gives CDR1 KGHSH, CDR2 LQKENI. CDR3 length equals 15 residues. CDR3 region: CASSRGAGEGYEQYF. For the CDR3, the DNA is TGTGCCAGCTCACGAGGGGCAGGGGAGGGTTACGAGCAGTACTTC.

This chain uses TRBV11-2 with TRBJ1-3, with 7 bases aligning to TRBD1. The CDR3 is made up of 18 amino acids. V was pared by 1 base and J by 0 bases, with 9 bases of the junction left unmatched. Germline assignment: CDR1 SGHAT and CDR2 FQNNGV. DNA for the CDR3: TGTGCCAGCAGCTTAGTTCCGGGACAGCACAGCTCTGGAAACACCATATATTTT. It encodes CASSLVPGQHSSGNTIYF.

The chain joins TRBV5-1 to TRBJ2-7; weak D call: TRBD2 (6 bases). The CDR3 sequence is 15 residues long. Trimming pared 0 bases from V and 2 bases from J, leaving 12 bases between. From germline, CDR1 is SGHRS and CDR2 YFSETQ. The chain's CDR3 is CASSLATGSPYEQYF. The CDR3 nucleotides are TGCGCCAGCAGCTTGGCCACCGGGAGCCCCTACGAGCAGTACTTC.

The chain links TRBV18 to TRBJ2-7; perhaps TRBD1 as D (5 bases). CDR1 is KGHSH and CDR2 is LQKENI in the germline V gene. Trimming cost V 8 bases and J 7 bases, with 15 bases left between them. There are 12 residues in the CDR3. CDR3 nucleotides: TGTGCCAGCACAGTTGGACATCGGGAGCAGTACTTC. Translation: CASTVGHREQYF.

V usage is TRBV4-3 and J usage is TRBJ1-1; TRBD1 matches at 7 bases. The CDR3 consists of 16 residues. J gave up 6 bases and V 4 bases, and 14 bases lay outside the gene matches. CDR1 is LGHNA and CDR2 is YSLEER in the germline V gene. CDR3: CASSLLPETGPSEAFF. The CDR3 DNA sequence: TGCGCCAGCAGCCTCCTGCCCGAGACAGGGCCTTCTGAAGCTTTCTTT.

DNA for the CDR3: TGTGCCAGCAGCCATCCCTACCCTAACACTGAAGCTTTCTTT. It is translated as CASSHPYPNTEAFF. The gene calls are TRBV7-2 and TRBJ1-1, with no clear D. Germline CDR1 is SGHTA and CDR2 is FQGNSA. Trimming removed 5 bases at V and 2 bases at J, with 12 bases between. The CDR3 covers 14 residues.

J is TRBJ2-2 and V is TRBV28; weak D call: TRBD2 (5 bases). CDR3 size: 15 residues. The V and J ends lost 9 bases and 3 bases respectively, with 17 bases between them. CDR1 MDHEN and CDR2 SYDVKM come from the germline V gene. The CDR3 region is CASSSFPGYTGELFF. Here the CDR3 DNA reads TGTGCCAGTAGTAGTTTCCCGGGGTACACCGGGGAGCTGTTTTTT.

The chain recombines TRBV18 with TRBJ1-6, with 9 bases lining up with TRBD1. Germline V gene sequence: CDR1 KGHSH, CDR2 LQKENI. The CDR3 has 14 residues. The ends lost 6 bases at V and 7 bases at J; junction bases unmatched: 4. The CDR3 sequence: CASSGTGPNSPLHF. The CDR3 DNA reads TGTGCCAGCTCTGGGACAGGGCCAAATTCACCCCTCCACTTT.

The V call is TRBV3-1 (or the pseudogene TRBV3-2), the J call TRBJ1-1; a possible D gene is TRBD1 (6 bases). CDR3 size: 19 residues. Trimming left V 5 bases short and J 0 bases short, with 25 bases between. CDR1 and CDR2 from the germline V gene are LGHDT and YNNKEL (reference sequence). The CDR3 DNA is TGTGCCAGCAGCTTGACAGGACCCATCTGGGGTAGGTTGAACACTGAAGCTTTCTTT. Residues: CASSLTGPIWGRLNTEAFF.

V usage is TRBV27 and J usage is TRBJ2-3; 11 nucleotides match TRBD2. The CDR3 sequence is 16 residues long. The germline V gene encodes CDR1 MNHEY and CDR2 SMNVEV (reference sequence). After removal of 6 bases from V and 0 bases from J, the junction contained 5 bases not matched to a gene. For the CDR3, the DNA is TGTGCCAGCAGCCGGACTAGCGGGCTGAGCACAGATACGCAGTATTTT. It encodes CASSRTSGLSTDTQYF.

The chain combines TRBV7-2 with TRBJ1-4; 8 bases align to TRBD1. CDR3 size: 14 residues. Germline CDR1 is SGHTA and CDR2 is FQGNSA. The trim removed 1 base at V and 8 bases at J, leaving 3 bases unmatched. CDR3 residues: CASSLGQGAEKLFF. CDR3 DNA sequence: TGTGCCAGCAGCTTAGGGCAGGGGGCGGAAAAACTGTTTTTT. Combining the CDR3 with reference TRBV7-2 and TRBJ1-4 gives the whole variable domain GAGVSQSPSNKVTEKGKDVELRCDPISGHTALYWYRQSLGQGLEFLIYFQGNSAPDKSGLPSDRFSAERTGGSVSTLTIQRTQQEDSAVYLCASSLGQGAEKLFFGSGTQLSVL.

This clone was seen only once. The genes are TRBV28 and TRBJ1-1; 7 bases match TRBD1. V lost 6 bases and J lost 0; bases outside the gene matches: 16. CDR3 length: 18 amino acids. Germline V gives CDR1 MDHEN, CDR2 SYDVKM. CDR3 protein: CASSFRGAGQRLNTEAFF. CDR3 bases: TGTGCCAGCAGCTTCAGAGGGGCGGGACAGCGACTGAACACTGAAGCTTTCTTT.

This clone was recorded once. The V gene is TRBV18, the J gene TRBJ1-2; 9 bases map to TRBD1. The CDR3 spans 13 residues. Looked up from germline, CDR1 is KGHSH and CDR2 is LQKENI. J lost 8 bases, V lost 3 bases, and 4 bases had no gene match. The CDR3 sequence is CASSPRTGEGYTF. DNA for the CDR3: TGTGCCAGCTCACCCAGGACAGGGGAGGGCTACACCTTC.

The rearrangement joins TRBV5-1 to TRBJ2-7; 11 bases line up with TRBD1. The germline gives CDR1 SGHRS, CDR2 YFSETQ. The V segment lost 2 bases and the J segment 7 bases; nucleotides outside the gene matches: 20. This CDR3 contains 19 residues. The CDR3 nucleotides are TGCGCCAGCAGCTTCCCAACGACCTACCGGGACAGGGGGTCTGAGGAGCAGTACTTC. This encodes CASSFPTTYRDRGSEEQYF. The full variable domain, completed using reference TRBV5-1 and TRBJ2-7, is KAGVTQTPRYLIKTRGQQVTLSCSPISGHRSVSWYQQTPGQGLQFLFEYFSETQRNKGNFPGRFSGRQFSNSRSEMNVSTLELGDSALYLCASSFPTTYRDRGSEEQYFGPGTRLTVT.

V is TRBV25-1 and J is TRBJ2-3; no clear D gene. The germline CDR1 and CDR2 sequences are MGHDK and SYGVNS. This CDR3 is built from 16 residues. V gave up 0 bases and J gave up 6 bases, with 16 bases separating them. CDR3 sequence: CASSEYGRNPRDTQYF. For the CDR3, the DNA is TGTGCCAGCAGTGAATACGGCAGGAATCCACGGGATACGCAGTATTTT.

Comment on this clone: Within the sample, other DNA sequences also encode this same CDR3. The chain combines TRBV27 with TRBJ2-2; the D gene is possibly TRBD2 (7 bases). Trimming took off 2 bases at V and 2 bases at J, with 9 bases between the two ends. The CDR3 totals 15 residues. Germline-derived CDR1 and CDR2 are MNHEY and SMNVEV (reference sequence). The CDR3 region has the DNA TGTGCCAGCAGTTTACGCGGGGGCAACACCGGGGAGCTGTTTTTT. Translation: CASSLRGGNTGELFF.

The chain links TRBV6-4 to TRBJ1-6, with TRBD1 matching over 9 bases. V dropped 6 bases and J dropped 8; count of bases not matched to a gene: 5. The CDR3 extends over 14 amino acids. Germline V gene data show CDR1 as MRHNA and CDR2 as SNTAGT. The CDR3 nucleotides are TGTGCCAGCAGCCTACGGACAGGGGATTCACCCCTCCACTTT. Translated: CASSLRTGDSPLHF.

CDR3 bases: TGTGCCAGCAGCTTCGGGATAGCGGAGTCCACCGGGGAGCTGTTTTTT. Translated: CASSFGIAESTGELFF. The rearrangement uses TRBV7-2 and TRBJ2-2; weak D call: TRBD2 (6 bases). Germline lookup yields CDR1 SGHTA and CDR2 FQGNSA. V lost 3 bases and J lost 4, with 15 bases in between. This CDR3 spans 16 amino acids.

The chain carries TRBV10-3 and TRBJ2-7, with D possibly matching TRBD1 (6 bases). The V and J ends lost 8 bases and 3 bases respectively, with 14 bases between them. CDR3 length: 13 amino acids. Germline V gene lookup returns CDR1 ENHRY and CDR2 SYGVKD. Here the CDR3 reads CAIGKGDGYEQYF. In DNA form, the CDR3 reads TGTGCCATCGGGAAGGGGGACGGCTACGAGCAGTACTTC.

This chain uses TRBV28 with TRBJ1-5, with TRBD1 identical over 9 bases. V lost 6 bases and J lost 5; bases outside the gene matches: 11. CDR1 and CDR2 from the germline V gene are MDHEN and SYDVKM. The CDR3 sequence is 16 residues long. The CDR3: CASSRPDRGKDQPQHF. In DNA form, the CDR3 reads TGTGCCAGCAGCCGGCCGGACAGGGGAAAAGATCAGCCCCAGCATTTT.

The J gene is TRBJ2-2, the V gene TRBV4-3; 12 nucleotides align to TRBD2. The CDR3 has 16 amino acids. V shed 5 bases and J 2 bases; nucleotides not matched to a gene: 3. The germline V gene encodes CDR1 LGHNA and CDR2 YSLEER. The CDR3 spells CASSKLAGGNTGELFF. The CDR3 coding sequence is TGCGCCAGCAGCAAACTAGCGGGAGGAAACACCGGGGAGCTGTTTTTT.

The J gene is TRBJ2-2, the V gene TRBV7-8; the match to TRBD2 covers 8 bases. CDR1 and CDR2 (germline): SGHVS, FQNEAQ. V trimming: 4 bases; J trimming: 5 bases; junction bases outside the gene matches: 9. This CDR3 has 16 residues. CDR3 loop: CASSSLAGGETGELFF. Here the CDR3 DNA reads TGTGCCAGCAGCTCGCTCGCCGGGGGGGAGACCGGGGAGCTGTTTTTT.